These 20 T cell receptor beta chains were all obtained from the same sample, sequenced in a study of cytomegalovirus exposure and HLA in healthy donors. The study ran its PCR with 60 Vbeta and 13 Jbeta primers. Here immunoSEQ multiplex PCR was the method, and the copy in TCRdb shows in-frame clones only, minus some. The table records 200,000 to 250,000 clones, roughly 90% of them present only once. The sample was PBMCs. The receptors derive from a woman aged 18-29 years in good health and CMV-seronegative.

The V gene is TRBV11-3, the J gene TRBJ2-7; TRBD1 agrees at 8 bases. There are 14 residues in the CDR3. Germline V lookup: CDR1 SGHNT, CDR2 YENEEA. J gave up 3 bases and V 5 bases, and 6 bases lay outside the gene matches. This CDR3 reads CASSEFGTGYEQYF. As DNA, the CDR3 is TGTGCCAGCAGCGAATTCGGGACAGGCTACGAGCAGTACTTC.

The chain is built from TRBV11-2 and TRBJ2-1; TRBD2 agrees at 8 bases. This CDR3 has 17 amino acids. Trimming removed 9 bases from V and 4 bases from J; junction bases left unmatched: 17. Germline CDR1 and CDR2: SGHAT and FQNNGV. This CDR3 reads CASKTGGGGRRYNEQFF. The CDR3 nucleotides read TGTGCCAGTAAGACAGGCGGAGGCGGGAGGAGGTACAATGAGCAGTTCTTC.

As to this clone: Relative to the germline gene, one junction end is altered; a read error may explain this. The sample contains more than one DNA sequence encoding this CDR3. The V gene is TRBV11-2, the J gene TRBJ2-7; no firm D call. CDR1 SGHAT and CDR2 FQNNGV come from the germline V gene. This CDR3 is 14 amino acids long. CDR3 residues: CASSLVSSSYEQYF. CDR3 bases: TGTGCCAGCAGCTTAGTTAGCAGCTCCTATGAGCAGTACTTC.

This clone was found a few times. The rearrangement joins TRBV29-1 to TRBJ2-3; 7 bases are shared with TRBD1. V shed 6 bases and J 7 bases; nucleotides not matched to a gene: 4. The CDR3 covers 11 residues. CDR1 is SQVTM and CDR2 is ANQGSEA in the germline V gene. CDR3 sequence reads: CSVRQGHTQYF. For the CDR3, the DNA is TGCAGCGTGCGACAGGGTCATACGCAGTATTTT.

The rearrangement uses TRBV27 and TRBJ2-1; D not certain. With 5 bases removed from V and 8 bases from J, the gap between germline ends came to 16 bases. The CDR3 consists of 14 residues. CDR1 MNHEY and CDR2 SMNVEV come from the germline V gene (reference sequence). The CDR3 protein is CASSPQAPEDEQFF. For the CDR3, the DNA is TGTGCCAGCAGTCCTCAGGCCCCAGAAGATGAGCAGTTCTTC.

V gene TRBV7-3 combines with J gene TRBJ1-2, with D perhaps matching TRBD1 (5 bases). V lost 3 bases and J 8 bases, leaving 13 bases between the germline ends. The CDR3 has 13 residues. From germline, CDR1 is SGHTA and CDR2 FQGTGA. The CDR3 spells CASSFTGAGGYTF. The CDR3 nucleotides read TGTGCCAGCAGCTTCACAGGAGCGGGGGGCTACACCTTC.

The rearrangement joins TRBV5-1 to TRBJ2-1, with 9 bases that match TRBD2. The trim removed 4 bases at V and 9 bases at J, leaving 14 bases unmatched. The CDR3 spans 16 residues. Germline CDR1 reads SGHRS; CDR2 reads YFSETQ. The CDR3, as DNA: TGCGCCAGCAGCCCGGATTCGCTGCGGGGGGGCCGTGAGCAGTTCTTC. Protein: CASSPDSLRGGREQFF.

The CDR3 sequence is CASSSIGGLYGYTF. The CDR3 bases are TGTGCCAGCAGCTCTATTGGCGGACTTTATGGCTACACCTTC. The chain uses TRBV11-2 and TRBJ1-2, with unresolved D. Trimming removed 4 bases at V and 5 bases at J, with 14 bases between. Germline CDR1 SGHAT, CDR2 FQNNGV. This CDR3 contains 14 residues.

CDR3 DNA sequence: TGTGCCAGCAGCGGGGTAATAGCGGGGCATTACAATGAGCAGTTCTTC. This encodes CASSGVIAGHYNEQFF. The gene calls are TRBV9 and TRBJ2-1, with TRBD2 identical over 8 bases. V was pared by 3 bases and J by 4 bases, with 9 bases of the junction left unmatched. Germline V gene lookup returns CDR1 SGDLS and CDR2 YYNGEE. This CDR3 spans 16 amino acids.

The chain recombines TRBV7-9 with TRBJ2-7; TRBD2 matches at 7 bases. Trimming removed 6 bases from V and 0 bases from J; junction bases left unmatched: 8. The CDR3 consists of 15 residues. Germline V CDR1 and CDR2: SEHNR, FQNEAQ (reference sequence). The CDR3 spells CASSALAESSYEQYF. Here the CDR3 DNA reads TGTGCCAGCAGTGCCCTAGCGGAGAGCTCCTACGAGCAGTACTTC.

The CDR3 protein is CASSQVGRGGQETQYF. DNA of the CDR3: TGTGCCAGCAGCCAAGTCGGTCGGGGAGGGCAAGAGACCCAGTACTTC. The V gene is TRBV4-2, the J gene TRBJ2-5, with 7 bases matching TRBD2. Looked up from germline, CDR1 is LGHNA and CDR2 is YNFKEQ. The ends lost 1 base at V and 2 bases at J; junction bases unmatched: 7. The CDR3 covers 16 residues.

Only a few counts were recorded for this clone. This chain joins TRBV5-5 and TRBJ2-7; 7 bases map to TRBD1. Germline CDR1 reads SGHKS; CDR2 reads YYEKEE (reference sequence). The CDR3 has 14 residues. V trimming: 3 bases; J trimming: 3 bases; junction bases outside the gene matches: 6. CDR3 protein: CASSYGQEFYEQYF. CDR3 nucleotides: TGTGCCAGCAGCTACGGACAGGAATTCTACGAGCAGTACTTC.

The chain couples TRBV13 to TRBJ1-1; D remains ambiguous. V lost 1 base and J 5 bases, leaving 5 bases between the germline ends. This CDR3 region has 12 residues. From germline, CDR1 is PRHDT and CDR2 FYEKMQ (reference sequence). Here the CDR3 DNA reads TGTGCCAGCAGCTTAGCCCGGACTGAAGCTTTCTTT. This codes for CASSLARTEAFF. Filled out from reference TRBV13 and TRBJ1-1, the complete variable domain reads AAGVIQSPRHLIKEKRETATLKCYPIPRHDTVYWYQQGPGQDPQFLISFYEKMQSDKGSIPDRFSAQQFSDYHSELNMSSLELGDSALYFCASSLARTEAFFGQGTRLTVV.

V is TRBV7-2 and J is TRBJ2-2; TRBD2 matches at 11 bases. The V gene's germline CDR1 is SGHTA and CDR2 FQGNSA. This CDR3 spans 15 amino acids. Trimming removed 5 bases from V and 9 bases from J; junction bases left unmatched: 8. CDR3 protein: CASSPTSGVVRELFF. DNA of the CDR3: TGTGCCAGCAGCCCGACTAGCGGGGTGGTCCGGGAGCTGTTTTTT. The full variable domain, in which reference TRBV7-2 and TRBJ2-2 provide the parts outside the CDR3, is GAGVSQSPSNKVTEKGKDVELRCDPISGHTALYWYRQSLGQGLEFLIYFQGNSAPDKSGLPSDRFSAERTGGSVSTLTIQRTQQEDSAVYLCASSPTSGVVRELFFGEGSRLTVL.

This clone has just a few counts. The rearrangement joins TRBV19 to TRBJ2-3; D is possibly TRBD2 (5 bases). This CDR3 has 13 amino acids. V lost 5 bases and J lost 5, with 11 bases in between. From germline, CDR1 is LNHDA and CDR2 SQIVND (reference sequence). Here the CDR3 reads CASSPLAKDTQYF. The CDR3 region has the DNA TGTGCCAGTAGTCCCCTAGCAAAAGATACGCAGTATTTT.

The chain couples TRBV7-2 to TRBJ1-5; the match to TRBD1 covers 7 bases. This CDR3 region has 18 residues. V was pared by 4 bases and J by 2 bases, with 14 bases of the junction left unmatched. Germline V gene sequence: CDR1 SGHTA, CDR2 FQGNSA. In DNA form, the CDR3 reads TGTGCCAGCAGCTCCAAAGGGACAGCGGGAGGCGGCAATCAGCCCCAGCATTTT. Amino acid sequence: CASSSKGTAGGGNQPQHF.

This rearrangement joins TRBV14 to TRBJ1-1; D possibly corresponds to TRBD1 (5 bases). Germline loops: CDR1 SGHDN, CDR2 FVKESK. This CDR3 comprises 15 residues. The V end lost 1 base, the J end lost 3 bases, and 12 bases lay between the germline ends. As DNA, the CDR3 is TGTGCCAGCAGCCAAGTTTCCGGGGGACACACTGAAGCTTTCTTT. Translating gives CASSQVSGGHTEAFF.

The chain carries TRBV4-3 and TRBJ1-4, with 11 bases matching TRBD1. Per germline, CDR1 LGHNA and CDR2 YSLEER. CDR3 length equals 19 residues. The junction had 11 bases not matched to a gene; V was cut back by 5 bases and J by 0 bases. The CDR3 DNA is TGCGCCAGCAGCGTAAGGAGGACAGGGGGCTTAGCAACTAATGAAAAACTGTTTTTT. Translation gives CASSVRRTGGLATNEKLFF.

This chain links TRBV27 with TRBJ2-7, with 8 bases fitting TRBD2. Germline V gives CDR1 MNHEY, CDR2 SMNVEV (reference sequence). After removal of 5 bases from V and 3 bases from J, the junction contained 15 bases not matched to a gene. The CDR3 contains 17 residues. The CDR3 loop reads CASSNLGVAGMFYEQYF. The CDR3 DNA sequence: TGTGCCAGCAGTAATCTCGGGGTAGCGGGAATGTTCTACGAGCAGTACTTC.

This clone has only one observation. This rearrangement joins TRBV25-1 to TRBJ2-5, with 8 bases that match TRBD1. The end of the DNA is better explained by TRBJ2-7, so the J call may be wrong. From germline, CDR1 is MGHDK and CDR2 SYGVNS. This CDR3 spans 14 amino acids. The CDR3 sequence: CAILSRQGANEQYF. As DNA, the CDR3 is TGTGCCATCCTCTCACGGCAGGGGGCCAACGAGCAGTACTTC.